The 20 T cell receptor beta chains below come from one sample, sequenced in a study of regulatory T cells in long-lasting Graves disease. Regarding time point: persistent/refractory GD, antithyroid drugs over 5 years with positive TRAb. The TCR library was made from RNA extracted from PBMCs. The TCR beta library used iRepertoire HTBI primers with Arm-PCR amplification of CDR3. TCRdb reprocessed the multiplex PCR reads via MiXCR and lists one record per CDR3 protein. Altogether 350,000 to 500,000 distinct CDR3 sequences are present, over 20% being singletons, with the ten largest covering 13% to 15%. This sample comprised peripheral blood mononuclear cells (PBMCs), obtained when the disease was refractory, from a patient treated with antithyroid drugs. All receptors come from a female donor with Graves disease.

This clonotype came up many times. CDR3 sequence reads: CARQTKTPSYEQYF. DNA for the CDR3: TGTGCCAGACAAACGAAGACCCCATCCTACGAGCAGTACTTC. V gene TRBV28 combines with J gene TRBJ2-7; no clear D gene. This CDR3 is 14 amino acids long. CDR1 is MDHEN and CDR2 is SYDVKM in the germline V gene. V lost 9 bases and J lost 1, with 16 bases in between.

J is TRBJ2-3 and V is TRBV11-2, with D possibly matching TRBD2 (6 bases). The ends were cut back, 1 base at V and 0 bases at J, with 8 bases in the middle. The CDR3 is 15 amino acids. Germline V gene sequence: CDR1 SGHAT, CDR2 FQNNGV. The CDR3 region has the DNA TGTGCCAGCAGCTTAGCCCTAGCGAGCACAGATACGCAGTATTTT. It is translated as CASSLALASTDTQYF.

Only a few counts were recorded for this clonotype. The chain uses TRBV5-1 and TRBJ2-2, with D perhaps TRBD1 or TRBD2 (5 bases each). The ends were cut back, 1 base at V and 7 bases at J, with 14 bases in the middle. CDR1 SGHRS and CDR2 YFSETQ come from the germline V gene. The CDR3 runs to 15 residues. CDR3 sequence (DNA): TGCGCCAGCAGCTTGAATCCGGGGCAAGGCGGGGAGCTGTTTTTT. Its protein product is CASSLNPGQGGELFF.

V and J are TRBV28 and TRBJ2-3; 7 nucleotides align to TRBD2. Per the germline V gene, CDR1 is MDHEN and CDR2 is SYDVKM. V dropped 2 bases and J dropped 2; count of bases not matched to a gene: 4. The CDR3 runs 15 residues. CDR3 sequence reads: CASSLGRESTDTQYF. CDR3 nucleotide sequence: TGTGCCAGCAGTTTAGGGCGGGAGTCCACAGATACGCAGTATTTT.

As concerns this clonotype: This may be a read error: a much more frequent sequence differs by one nucleotide. The chain combines TRBV5-1 with TRBJ1-2; perhaps TRBD1 as D (5 bases). Germline V gives CDR1 SGHRS, CDR2 YFSETQ. The CDR3 loop spans 15 amino acids. V was clipped by 4 bases and J by 7 bases, with 20 bases between them. The CDR3, as DNA: TGCGCCAGCAGCCGAATGCCTCAGGGTGAGATTGGCTACACCTTC. It encodes CASSRMPQGEIGYTF.

This clonotype was found a few times. This chain uses TRBV7-9 with TRBJ2-7, with TRBD2 matching 7 bases. The V segment lost 0 bases and the J segment 3 bases; nucleotides outside the gene matches: 5. In germline, CDR1 is SEHNR, CDR2 FQNEAQ (reference sequence). This CDR3 comprises 15 residues. The CDR3 region is CASSLAGGSFYEQYF. CDR3 sequence (DNA): TGTGCCAGCAGCTTAGCGGGGGGGTCCTTCTACGAGCAGTACTTC.

In DNA form, the CDR3 reads TGCAGTGCGGCCGGGACTAGCGGGAGGGCCAATGAGCAGTTCTTC. As protein: CSAAGTSGRANEQFF. This chain links TRBV20-1 with TRBJ2-1, with 16 bases that match TRBD2. With V trimmed by 6 bases and J by 6 bases, 5 bases remained unmatched. The CDR3 is 15 amino acids. Germline V gives CDR1 DFQATT, CDR2 SNEGSKA (reference sequence).

This clonotype was seen ten or more times. The chain links TRBV27 to TRBJ1-5; perhaps TRBD1 as D (6 bases). This CDR3 comprises 15 residues. V was cut by 4 bases and J by 7 bases, with 17 bases left in between. Per the germline V gene, CDR1 is MNHEY and CDR2 is SMNVEV (reference sequence). CDR3: CASSSLLGAGQPQHF. CDR3 DNA sequence: TGTGCCAGCAGTTCCCTCCTGGGGGCAGGACAGCCCCAGCATTTT.

This clonotype was counted between two and nine times. The chain is built from TRBV13 and TRBJ2-6; TRBD1 is a possible D gene (6 bases). Between the trimmed V and J ends, which lost 5 bases and 0 bases, there was a span of 20 bases. Germline CDR1 and CDR2: PRHDT and FYEKMQ (reference sequence). This CDR3 contains 19 residues. The CDR3 is CASSATPGQGLSGANVLTF. CDR3 DNA: TGTGCCAGCAGCGCCACCCCGGGACAAGGGCTCTCTGGGGCCAACGTCCTGACTTTC. The full variable domain, completed using reference TRBV13 and TRBJ2-6, is AAGVIQSPRHLIKEKRETATLKCYPIPRHDTVYWYQQGPGQDPQFLISFYEKMQSDKGSIPDRFSAQQFSDYHSELNMSSLELGDSALYFCASSATPGQGLSGANVLTFGAGSRLTVL.

The table lists this clonotype with many counts. This rearrangement joins TRBV6-1 to TRBJ2-5; D not certain. The CDR3 has 13 residues. The germline CDR1 and CDR2 sequences are MNHNS and SASEGT. The germline V and J ends were trimmed by 7 bases and 2 bases, with 11 bases remaining between them. The CDR3 region is CASTRTRQETQYF. Written as DNA, the CDR3 is TGTGCCAGCACGAGGACGCGGCAAGAGACCCAGTACTTC.

In regard to this clonotype: A read error is possible here, since a much larger clone lies one base away. V is TRBV11-1 and J is TRBJ1-2, with no clear D. CDR3 length: 15 residues. V lost 3 bases, J lost 4 bases, and 15 bases lay in between. The V gene's germline CDR1 is SGHAT and CDR2 FQDESV (reference sequence). In DNA form, the CDR3 reads TGTGCCAGCAGCTTCACCCGGTCCTTGGGCTATGGCTACACCTTC. Protein product: CASSFTRSLGYGYTF.

The rearrangement uses TRBV6-1 and TRBJ2-7; 9 bases agree with TRBD2. Per the germline V gene, CDR1 is MNHNS and CDR2 is SASEGT. This CDR3 has 12 amino acids. After removal of 6 bases from V and 7 bases from J, the junction contained 4 bases not matched to a gene. The CDR3 region is CASRGLAPEQYF. The CDR3 DNA reads as TGTGCCAGCAGAGGACTAGCGCCTGAGCAGTACTTC.

This clonotype was seen a few times. The CDR3, as DNA: TGCAGTGCTCCAATGAACGCGAAAACAGGGATGTATCAGCCCCAGCATTTT. Amino acid sequence: CSAPMNAKTGMYQPQHF. The chain couples TRBV20-1 to TRBJ1-5; possibly TRBD1 for D (6 bases). CDR1 DFQATT and CDR2 SNEGSKA come from the germline V gene (reference sequence). The CDR3 is made up of 17 amino acids. Trimming took off 5 bases at V and 5 bases at J, with 25 bases between the two ends.

This clonotype was detected many times. The V gene is TRBV18, the J gene TRBJ2-5; 12 bases agree with TRBD1. The CDR3 runs to 15 residues. CDR1 is KGHSH and CDR2 is LQKENI in the germline V gene. The ends lost 6 bases at V and 1 base at J; junction bases unmatched: 3. The CDR3 protein is CASSGQGARQETQYF. The CDR3, as DNA: TGTGCCAGCTCGGGACAGGGGGCCCGCCAAGAGACCCAGTACTTC.

This clonotype was counted ten times or more. This rearrangement joins TRBV29-1 to TRBJ2-7; 9 bases match TRBD2. Germline V gene lookup returns CDR1 SQVTM and CDR2 ANQGSEA. The CDR3 is 13 residues long. V lost 5 bases, J lost 3 bases, and 5 bases stayed unmatched. This chain's CDR3 is CSVTSGSYYEQYF. DNA of the CDR3: TGCAGCGTTACTAGCGGGTCTTACTACGAGCAGTACTTC.

This clonotype was found a few times. The chain employs TRBV5-4 and TRBJ2-3; 7 positions match TRBD1. CDR1 is SGHNT, CDR2 YYREEE, per germline (reference sequence). This CDR3 spans 15 amino acids. Germline trimming cut 4 bases from V and 2 bases from J; bases unmatched to any gene: 7. Here the CDR3 reads CASSREGAVTDTQYF. Written as DNA, the CDR3 is TGTGCCAGCAGCCGCGAGGGGGCTGTCACAGATACGCAGTATTTT.

A note on this clonotype: This may be a read error: a much more frequent sequence differs by one nucleotide. Since no conserved phenylalanine or tryptophan closes the CDR3, a read error is the likely cause. The chain employs TRBV6-1 and TRBJ2-7; the D gene is possibly TRBD2 (6 bases). Germline V gene data show CDR1 as MNHNS and CDR2 as SASEGT. CDR3 length equals 14 residues. Trimming shortened V by 5 bases and J by 5 bases, and 16 bases separated the two germline ends. The CDR3: CASSPSGETDEQYL. The CDR3 DNA is TGTGCCAGCAGTCCTTCGGGAGAGACTGACGAGCAGTACCTC.

Comments on this clonotype: This may stem from a read error, because a much larger clone lies one nucleotide away. The CDR3 bases are TGTGCCAGCAGCCTCAGGCAGGGCTACGAGCAGTGCTTC. This translates into CASSLRQGYEQCF. The V call is TRBV3-1, the J call TRBJ2-7; possibly TRBD1 for D (5 bases). This CDR3 is 13 amino acids long. Per the germline V gene, CDR1 is LGHDT and CDR2 is YNNKEL (reference sequence).

In its sample, this clonotype was seen many times. The chain employs TRBV7-8 and TRBJ1-1, with D maybe TRBD1 (5 bases). Per germline, CDR1 SGHVS and CDR2 FQNEAQ. The CDR3 covers 15 residues. V lost 1 base, J lost 1 base, and 10 bases lay in between. As DNA, the CDR3 is TGTGCCAGCAGCTTAGAGCGCGGGGGGAACACTGAAGCTTTCTTT. This gives the protein CASSLERGGNTEAFF.

Many counts were recorded for this clonotype. The chain recombines TRBV19 with TRBJ2-5; TRBD1 matches 9 bases. J lost 2 bases, V lost 9 bases, and 4 bases had no gene match. The CDR3 runs to 13 residues. Germline V gene sequence: CDR1 LNHDA, CDR2 SQIVND (reference sequence). The CDR3 is CASLDRGQETQYF. CDR3 nucleotides: TGTGCCAGCCTGGACAGGGGACAAGAGACCCAGTACTTC.